The next 24 T cell receptor beta chains were all read from a single sample in a study of blood T cells in healthy people across ages. With a J-beta primer mix and a sample-barcoded 5' primer, a second PCR ran roughly 7 to 11 cycles. MiXCR, applied by TCRdb to the 5' RACE reads, yields one record per CDR3 protein. The sample holds 800,000 to 950,000 distinct CDR3 sequences; under 35% are singletons and the top ten take roughly a tenth. The sample was also linked to a second study, of T cells of mothers and their children.

Sequenced sample: blood. All receptors derive from a woman in her thirties or forties in good health.

This clonotype was counted ten times or more. The rearrangement joins TRBV20-1 to TRBJ2-1; D is undetermined. This CDR3 spans 15 amino acids. Germline loops: CDR1 DFQATT, CDR2 SNEGSKA (reference sequence). V lost 6 bases, J lost 0 bases, and 15 bases lay in between. The DNA for the CDR3 is TGCAGTGCCCAGACCCGTTTAAGCTCCTACAATGAGCAGTTCTTC. Translating it yields CSAQTRLSSYNEQFF.

The V and J genes are TRBV6-5 and TRBJ2-5; the match to TRBD2 covers 9 bases. The CDR3 has 14 amino acids. The germline CDR1 and CDR2 sequences are MNHEY and SVGAGI. The V and J ends lost 6 bases and 4 bases, in that order; junction bases with no gene match: 6. The CDR3 DNA is TGTGCCAGCAGGGGCGGGGGGGCCGTAGAGACCCAGTACTTC. Residues: CASRGGGAVETQYF.

V and J are TRBV12-3 or TRBV12-4 and TRBJ1-5; TRBD1 aligns across 7 bases. After removal of 6 bases from V and 1 base from J, the junction contained 15 bases not matched to a gene. The CDR3 loop spans 18 amino acids. In DNA, the CDR3 is TGTGCCAGCAGCCTGGGACAGCGTGGACAAACGAGCAATCAGCCCCAGCATTTT. Translated: CASSLGQRGQTSNQPQHF.

The rearrangement uses TRBV6-5 and TRBJ1-4; D might be TRBD1 (5 bases). The V end lost 5 bases, the J end lost 5 bases, and 15 bases lay between the germline ends. CDR3 length: 15 residues. Germline V gene lookup returns CDR1 MNHEY and CDR2 SVGAGI. The CDR3 DNA sequence: TGTGCCAGCAGTACCCGGGACCTCCTAAATGAAAAACTGTTTTTT. Translated: CASSTRDLLNEKLFF.

The genes are TRBV7-9 and TRBJ2-3; 8 nucleotides match TRBD2. J gave up 3 bases and V 4 bases, and 6 bases lay outside the gene matches. This CDR3 has 15 residues. Germline V CDR1 and CDR2: SEHNR, FQNEAQ (reference sequence). As DNA, the CDR3 is TGTGCCAGCAGCTCCCGGGGGGGCGTAACAGATACGCAGTATTTT. The encoded protein is CASSSRGGVTDTQYF.

The table lists this clonotype with a few counts. This chain uses TRBV20-1 with TRBJ2-1, with 8 nucleotides matching TRBD1. The junction had 8 bases not matched to a gene; V was cut back by 6 bases and J by 7 bases. From germline, CDR1 is DFQATT and CDR2 SNEGSKA (reference sequence). The CDR3 sequence is 13 residues long. The CDR3 reads CSANRDRSNEQFF. The CDR3 nucleotides read TGCAGTGCCAACAGGGACAGGAGTAATGAGCAGTTCTTC.

The chain has TRBV12-3 or TRBV12-4 and TRBJ1-2; D might be TRBD1 (6 bases). This CDR3 comprises 15 residues. Trimming pared 2 bases from V and 5 bases from J, leaving 15 bases between. CDR3 bases: TGTGCCAGCAGTTTAAGGGACAAAAACCGATATGGCTACACCTTC. The encoded protein is CASSLRDKNRYGYTF.

This chain links TRBV12-3 or TRBV12-4 with TRBJ1-5; maybe TRBD1 (6 bases). Trimming cost V 4 bases and J 1 base, with 11 bases left between them. This CDR3 contains 15 residues. The CDR3 loop is CASSWGGASNQPQHF. In nucleotides, the CDR3 is TGTGCCAGCAGTTGGGGGGGGGCGAGCAATCAGCCCCAGCATTTT.

This chain connects TRBV6-6 to TRBJ1-1; weak D call: TRBD1 (5 bases). Germline assignment: CDR1 MNHNY and CDR2 SVGAGI (reference sequence). This CDR3 contains 16 residues. V lost 6 bases and J 8 bases, leaving 25 bases between the germline ends. CDR3 in amino acids: CASRNGANRMSTEAFF. The CDR3 DNA sequence: TGTGCCAGCAGAAACGGGGCCAATCGTATGAGCACAGAAGCTTTCTTT.

This clonotype was counted at least ten times. The rearrangement joins TRBV15 to TRBJ1-2; D is perhaps TRBD1 (5 bases). Germline CDR1 LNHNV, CDR2 YYDKDF (reference sequence). Trimming cost V 0 bases and J 1 base, with 9 bases left between them. The CDR3 totals 15 residues. DNA of the CDR3: TGTGCCACCAGCAGAGACAGGGATGATAACTATGGCTACACCTTC. Amino acids: CATSRDRDDNYGYTF. The whole variable domain, filled in from reference TRBV15 and TRBJ1-2, reads DAMVIQNPRYQVTQFGKPVTLSCSQTLNHNVMYWYQQKSSQAPKLLFHYYDKDFNNEADTPDNFQSRRPNTSFCFLDIRSPGLGDTAMYLCATSRDRDDNYGYTFGSGTRLTVV.

This clonotype has a handful of counts. At one of its ends the junction is not consistent with the germline gene, which may arise from a read error. The J gene is TRBJ2-3, the V gene TRBV19; the D gene could be TRBD1 or TRBD2 (5 bases each). Germline V gives CDR1 LNHDA, CDR2 SQIVND (reference sequence). The CDR3 runs to 14 residues. In nucleotides, the CDR3 is TGTGCCGGTAGTTTAGGGGACGCCACAGATACGCAGTATTTT. This sequence encodes CAGSLGDATDTQYF.

Worth noting for this clonotype: This could be a read error, since a much larger clone is one nucleotide away. The chain carries TRBV9 and TRBJ1-6; D gene uncertain. This CDR3 has 13 amino acids. The germline V gene encodes CDR1 SGDLS and CDR2 YYNGEE. The CDR3 nucleotides are TGTGTCAGCAGCGAGTCGAATAATTCACCCCTCCACTTT. Protein product: CVSSESNNSPLHF. Based on the CDR3 plus reference TRBV9 and TRBJ1-6, the full variable domain is DSGVTQTPKHLITATGQRVTLRCSPRSGDLSVYWYQQSLDQGLQFLIQYYNGEERAKGNILERFSAQQFPDLHSELNLSSLELGDSALYFCVSSESNNSPLHFGNGTRLTVT.

The sample holds many counts of this clonotype. The genes are TRBV5-1 and TRBJ2-6; 7 bases align to TRBD1. Germline values: CDR1 SGHRS, CDR2 YFSETQ. This CDR3 has 18 residues. Trimming removed 0 bases from V and 0 bases from J; junction bases left unmatched: 6. CDR3 sequence reads: CASSLDRGKYSGANVLTF. The CDR3 coding sequence is TGCGCCAGCAGCTTGGACAGGGGTAAATACTCTGGGGCCAACGTCCTGACTTTC.

A few counts support this clonotype. One end of the junction fails to match germline, which may point to a read error. The chain carries TRBV11-1 and TRBJ2-7; no clear D gene. CDR1 and CDR2 (germline): SGHAT, FQDESV (reference sequence). The CDR3 covers 12 residues. CDR3 sequence: CANSPDGHEQYF. The CDR3 DNA follows: TGTGCCAACAGCCCCGACGGCCACGAGCAGTACTTC. The variable domain in full, completed from reference TRBV11-1 and TRBJ2-7, reads EAEVAQSPRYKITEKSQAVAFWCDPISGHATLYWYRQILGQGPELLVQFQDESVVDDSQLPKDRFSAERLKGVDSTLKIQPAELGDSAMYLCANSPDGHEQYFGPGTRLTVT.

The chain carries TRBV11-2 and TRBJ1-5, with 7 bases fitting TRBD1. Germline CDR1 and CDR2: SGHAT and FQNNGV. V shed 2 bases, J shed 10 bases, and the junction held 8 bases outside the gene matches. This CDR3 comprises 14 residues. The CDR3 bases are TGTGCCAGCAGCTTAAGGCCCGCAGGGGGACCCCAGCATTTT. Protein product: CASSLRPAGGPQHF.

The V and J genes are TRBV19 and TRBJ1-1; 12 bases are a match to TRBD1. V was pared by 10 bases and J by 0 bases, with 9 bases of the junction left unmatched. Germline values: CDR1 LNHDA, CDR2 SQIVND (reference sequence). The CDR3 is 16 amino acids. The CDR3: CATLGQGAIMNTEAFF. CDR3 nucleotides: TGTGCCACCCTGGGACAGGGGGCCATCATGAACACTGAAGCTTTCTTT.

Many counts were recorded for this clonotype. The chain carries TRBV5-1 and TRBJ2-7, with D unresolved. The CDR3 runs to 13 residues. The V end lost 5 bases, the J end lost 2 bases, and 11 bases lay between the germline ends. Germline V gene data show CDR1 as SGHRS and CDR2 as YFSETQ. The CDR3: CASSTDPAYEQYF. The CDR3 bases are TGCGCCAGCAGTACGGACCCCGCCTACGAGCAGTACTTC. The whole variable domain, filled in from reference TRBV5-1 and TRBJ2-7, reads KAGVTQTPRYLIKTRGQQVTLSCSPISGHRSVSWYQQTPGQGLQFLFEYFSETQRNKGNFPGRFSGRQFSNSRSEMNVSTLELGDSALYLCASSTDPAYEQYFGPGTRLTVT.

This clonotype came up many times. The V and J genes are TRBV3-1 and TRBJ2-7; D is undetermined. Germline assignment: CDR1 LGHDT and CDR2 YNNKEL (reference sequence). With 2 bases removed from V and 0 bases from J, the gap between germline ends came to 11 bases. This CDR3 region has 15 residues. The CDR3 DNA reads TGTGCCAGCAGCCAATTCGAGACGGTCTCCTACGAGCAGTACTTC. It translates to CASSQFETVSYEQYF.

A single count supports this clonotype. This chain connects TRBV30 to TRBJ2-1; TRBD1 aligns across 10 bases. There are 14 residues in the CDR3. Germline CDR1 is GTSNPN and CDR2 is SVGIG (reference sequence). V was clipped by 5 bases and J by 7 bases; unmatched bases: 8. CDR3 sequence reads: CAWERGQGGNEQFF. The CDR3 DNA reads as TGTGCCTGGGAGAGAGGACAGGGGGGGAATGAGCAGTTCTTC.

In its sample, this clonotype was seen many times. The chain couples TRBV5-1 to TRBJ2-6; D uncertain. The CDR3 runs to 16 residues. Germline lookup yields CDR1 SGHRS and CDR2 YFSETQ. The germline V and J ends were trimmed by 0 bases and 0 bases, with 7 bases remaining between them. The CDR3 bases are TGCGCCAGCAGCTTGGGCGGAGACTCTGGGGCCAACGTCCTGACTTTC. Translating gives CASSLGGDSGANVLTF. The full variable domain, in which reference TRBV5-1 and TRBJ2-6 provide the parts outside the CDR3, is KAGVTQTPRYLIKTRGQQVTLSCSPISGHRSVSWYQQTPGQGLQFLFEYFSETQRNKGNFPGRFSGRQFSNSRSEMNVSTLELGDSALYLCASSLGGDSGANVLTFGAGSRLTVL.

This clonotype was observed at least ten times. Here the CDR3 reads CASHASDRDRLYEQYF. DNA for the CDR3: TGTGCCAGCCACGCTTCGGACCGGGACAGATTATACGAGCAGTACTTC. The rearrangement links TRBV28 to TRBJ2-7; 7 bases agree with TRBD1. The trim removed 8 bases at V and 4 bases at J, leaving 17 bases unmatched. The CDR3 is 16 residues long. Germline V gene sequence: CDR1 MDHEN, CDR2 SYDVKM.

Only a few counts were recorded for this clonotype. This sequence joins TRBV28 and TRBJ1-2, with D perhaps matching TRBD1 (6 bases). Germline V lookup: CDR1 MDHEN, CDR2 SYDVKM. V lost 6 bases and J lost 5, with 10 bases in between. This CDR3 is built from 12 residues. The CDR3 DNA sequence: TGTGCCAGCAGCCGAGGACAGTATGGCTACACCTTC. Its translation is CASSRGQYGYTF.

As for this clonotype: A much larger clone sits a single nucleotide away, making a read error possible. The chain couples TRBV14 to TRBJ2-7; no clear D. V shed 6 bases and J shed 10 bases, with 16 bases lying between them. CDR1 and CDR2 (germline): SGHDN, FVKESK. The CDR3 has 12 amino acids. CDR3 nucleotide sequence: TGTGCCAGCAGTCAGGACGGGTTTGCCCAGTACTTC. It specifies CASSQDGFAQYF.

The V and J genes are TRBV12-3 or TRBV12-4 and TRBJ2-5, with D possibly TRBD2 on 5 matching bases. Deletions cut 6 bases from V and 0 bases from J, with 20 bases between. The CDR3 runs to 17 residues. The CDR3 coding sequence is TGTGCCAGCAGCCCCTCCACTAGGACGGGAAACCAAGAGACCCAGTACTTC. Translating gives CASSPSTRTGNQETQYF.